The rows below give T cell receptor beta chains drawn from one sample of a study of PD-L1 blockade in urothelial cancer. This table comes from immunoSEQ multiplex PCR, and its TCRdb copy is limited to in-frame clones, with some not included. Of about 52,000 clones detected, about 68% appear once; the ten largest clones hold approximately 3.8%. The source material was PBMCs, sampled around atezolizumab (anti-PD-L1) treatment. The receptors stem from a man in his 70s with urothelial cancer. Both conserved end residues are part of each CDR3. The order of the fields is clone size, D gene, CDR3 length, V gene, J gene, CDR3 DNA, CDR3 protein. A D gene is named only where the DNA matches it firmly. Rows give clone size only sometimes, using once, few, many, or a class for an expanded clone.

>.|TRBD1|16|TRBV19|TRBJ1-6
TGTGCCAGTAGTCCCTCGGACAGGGCCCGGTTTTCACCCCTCCACTTT
CASSPSDRARFSPLHF
>.|.|17|TRBV9|TRBJ2-7
TGTGCCAGCAGCCCGTTAGACGACATGGGGGCCACCTACGAGCAGTACTTC
CASSPLDDMGATYEQYF
>.|TRBD1|14|TRBV5-1|TRBJ2-1
TGCGCCAGCAGCCCACCGGGACAGGGCTATGAGCAGTTCTTC
CASSPPGQGYEQFF
>.|TRBD1|15|TRBV7-3|TRBJ2-3
TGTGCCAGCAGCTTGGGACAGGGATCTAGAGATACGCAGTATTTT
CASSLGQGSRDTQYF
>.|.|14|TRBV14|TRBJ2-1
TGTGCCAGCAGCCAAGCTTTTCGAGGGAATGAGCAGTTCTTC
CASSQAFRGNEQFF
>.|.|16|TRBV5-1|TRBJ1-3
TGCGCCAGCAGCCCTATTTCGGGGGGCTTCGGAAACACCATATATTTT
CASSPISGGFGNTIYF
>.|.|15|TRBV5-6|TRBJ2-3
TGTGCCAGCAGCTTGGGGTCGCAGAGCACAGATACGCAGTATTTT
CASSLGSQSTDTQYF
>.|TRBD1|13|TRBV11-1|TRBJ2-7
TGTGCCAGCAGCTTAGGGGGACAGGCGGAGCAGTACTTC
CASSLGGQAEQYF
>.|.|14|TRBV2|TRBJ1-4
TGTGCCAGCAGTGAGGGAGGAGCAGATGAAAAACTGTTTTTT
CASSEGGADEKLFF
>once|.|16|TRBV15|TRBJ1-5
TGTGCCACCAGCAGAGCCGGCGGTTTCAGCAATCAGCCCCAGCATTTT
CATSRAGGFSNQPQHF
>.|.|15|TRBV7-2|TRBJ2-3
TGTGCCAGCAGCTTTTCCCGCGAGATGACAGATACGCAGTATTTT
CASSFSREMTDTQYF
>.|.|13|TRBV27|TRBJ2-7
TGTGCCAGCAGTTTGGCAGGGCGCTACGAGCAGTACTTC
CASSLAGRYEQYF
>.|TRBD2|18|TRBV7-2|TRBJ2-6
TGTGCCAGCAGCTTTGGGACTAGCGGTTACTCTGGGGCCAACGTCCTGACTTTC
CASSFGTSGYSGANVLTF
>few|TRBD1|16|TRBV6-6|TRBJ2-2
TGTGCCAGCAGCCAAAAGGGGGCCACGAACACCGGGGAGCTGTTTTTT
CASSQKGATNTGELFF
>.|TRBD1|15|TRBV4-3|TRBJ1-4
TGCGCCAGCAGCCAAGGGGACAGTAATAATGAAAAACTGTTTTTT
CASSQGDSNNEKLFF